This TCR beta chain emerged from a study of control samples from healthy donors and cancer patients. This clone appeared once. Sequencing used immunoSEQ multiplex PCR; TCRdb keeps in-frame clones, though not all of them. The sample lists tens of thousands of clones, about 88% occurring once. The junction had 7 bases not matched to a gene; V was cut back by 3 bases and J by 4 bases. The CDR3 extends over 15 amino acids. Germline assignment: CDR1 LNHDA and CDR2 SQIVND (reference sequence). This chain joins TRBV19 and TRBJ2-7, with 9 bases aligning to TRBD1. Sequencing used PBMCs. The TCR was taken from a man in his fifties or sixties with head and neck cancer. The CDR3 is CASSIEDRGIYEQYF. CDR3 nucleotides: TGTGCCAGTAGTATTGAGGACAGGGGTATATACGAGCAGTACTTC.